This T cell receptor beta chain is drawn from a study of Graves' ophthalmopathy and Graves' hyperthyroidism. Background on the study: Peripheral blood was gathered at first diagnosis, ahead of any treatment whatsoever. General study points: Blood also carried most expanded thyroid clonotypes exceeding 0.001 frequency.

Amplified material comprised TCR beta CDR3 regions derived from RNA transcripts. Amplification began with first-round RT-PCR using HTBI primers, then second-round multiplex PCR was performed. One entry per CDR3 protein, called by TCRdb with MiXCR from the multiplex PCR reads. The repertoire consists of almost 750,000 distinct CDR3 sequences, with around 40% occurring once and the leading ten covering about 40%. Ophthalmopathy-affected donors exhibited moderate-to-severe activity, CAS ≥3, NOSPECS ≥4, and duration under 3 months. This clonotype was seen at least ten times. Its specificity is unknown. The receptor was isolated from an adult man with Graves' ophthalmopathy. Specimen: peripheral blood.

The CDR3: CASSLGSGVNSPLHF. CDR3 nucleotide sequence: TGTGCCAGCAGCTTAGGGTCAGGGGTCAATTCACCCCTCCACTTT. V is TRBV7-9 and J is TRBJ1-6; D may be TRBD1 (6 bases). The CDR3 length is 15 residues. The V end lost 1 base, the J end lost 7 bases, and 11 bases lay between the germline ends. Germline-derived CDR1 and CDR2 are SEHNR and FQNEAQ (reference sequence). Full variable domain (rest looked up from reference TRBV7-9 and TRBJ1-6): DTGVSQNPRHKITKRGQNVTFRCDPISEHNRLYWYRQTLGQGPEFLTYFQNEAQLEKSRLLSDRFSAERPKGSFSTLEIQRTEQGDSAMYLCASSLGSGVNSPLHFGNGTRLTVT.